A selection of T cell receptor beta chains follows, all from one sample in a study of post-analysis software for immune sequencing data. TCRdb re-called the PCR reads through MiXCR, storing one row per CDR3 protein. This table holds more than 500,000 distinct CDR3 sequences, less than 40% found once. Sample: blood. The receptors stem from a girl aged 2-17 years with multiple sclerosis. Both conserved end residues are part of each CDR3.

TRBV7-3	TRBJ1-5	CASSPDVDQPQHF
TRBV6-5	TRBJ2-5	CASSYSRVGETQYF
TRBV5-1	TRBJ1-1	CASSFGIEAFF
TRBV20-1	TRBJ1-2	CSAREGQTNYGYTF
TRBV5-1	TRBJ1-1	CASSFGQDTEAFF
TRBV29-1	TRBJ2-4	CSVEDRWSEAKNIQYF
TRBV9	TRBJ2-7	CASSVGLDYEQYF
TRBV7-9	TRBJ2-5	CASSHVAPFGEQYF
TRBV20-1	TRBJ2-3	CVGDSTDAQYF
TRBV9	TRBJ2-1	CASSPRQGVGYNEQFF
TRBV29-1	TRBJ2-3	CSVEFLTFTDTQYF
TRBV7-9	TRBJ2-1	CASSWDSANEQFF
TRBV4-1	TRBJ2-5	CASSQVTGETQYF
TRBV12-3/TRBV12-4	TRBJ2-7	CASRPGQNYEQYF
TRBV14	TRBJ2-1	CASSQASGGQGEQFF
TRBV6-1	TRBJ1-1	CASSETGVMNTEAFF
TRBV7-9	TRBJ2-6	CASQILIKVAGANVLTF
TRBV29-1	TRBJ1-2	CSVETQGAVGYTF